A single sample gave rise to the 6 T cell receptor beta chains below, sequenced in a study of blood T cell repertoires in COVID-19 (TCRdb year 2020). Libraries were built with the immunoSEQ multiplex PCR assay. What TCRdb holds here is the immuneACCESS table cut down to in-frame rearrangements. Part of the clones is not present; checked against another copy, under half of the missing clones reflect an unresolved V gene, and the others are unexplained. This sample has roughly 62,000 clones in its table, and about 87% of those were observed once. Clones ranked in the top ten supply roughly 0.94% of the sample. The source material was peripheral blood. These receptors originate from an older man with acute or convalescent COVID-19.

The chain recombines TRBV9 with TRBJ1-2; D not resolved. CDR1 is SGDLS and CDR2 is YYNGEE in the germline V gene. The CDR3 spans 14 residues. Trimming took off 0 bases at V and 3 bases at J, with 9 bases between the two ends. The CDR3 DNA sequence: TGTGCCAGCAGCGTAGAGGCGGGTTACTATGGCTACACCTTC. Translating it yields CASSVEAGYYGYTF.

The rearrangement uses TRBV29-1 and TRBJ2-1; TRBD2 agrees at 8 bases. The germline V gene encodes CDR1 SQVTM and CDR2 ANQGSEA. The junction had 7 bases not matched to a gene; V was cut back by 5 bases and J by 4 bases. This CDR3 region has 14 residues. In DNA form, the CDR3 reads TGCAGCGTTTTCACTAGCGGAGTATACAATGAGCAGTTCTTC. Translation: CSVFTSGVYNEQFF.

This chain connects TRBV2 to TRBJ2-7; D possibly corresponds to TRBD2 (5 bases). Trimming shortened V by 4 bases and J by 7 bases, and 8 bases separated the two germline ends. CDR3 length equals 11 residues. The germline V gene has CDR1 SNHLY and CDR2 FYNNEI. In DNA, the CDR3 is TGTGCCAGCAGTGGTAGGGAGGAGCAGTACTTC. This encodes CASSGREEQYF.

This clone was found once. Sequence at one end of the junction differs from germline and may be a read error. The chain combines TRBV14 with TRBJ2-7; the match to TRBD2 covers 9 bases. There are 13 residues in the CDR3. The V gene's germline CDR1 is SGHDN and CDR2 FVKESK. The DNA of the CDR3 is TGTGCCAGCAGCCAAGATCAAAGCGGGAGGCACTTCTTC. Amino acid sequence: CASSQDQSGRHFF. Using reference TRBV14 and TRBJ2-7 for the parts outside the CDR3, the full variable domain is EAGVTQFPSHSVIEKGQTVTLRCDPISGHDNLYWYRRVMGKEIKFLLHFVKESKQDESGMPNNRFLAERTGGTYSTLKVQPAELEDSGVYFCASSQDQSGRHFFGPGTRLTVT.

The chain links TRBV12-3 or TRBV12-4 to TRBJ1-1; D remains ambiguous. Trimming took off 6 bases at V and 3 bases at J, with 11 bases between the two ends. This CDR3 contains 13 residues. The CDR3, as DNA: TGTGCCAGCAGCTTCCGGGTTCACACTGAAGCTTTCTTT. This sequence encodes CASSFRVHTEAFF.

J is TRBJ2-6 and V is TRBV1; TRBD1 is the table's D call and was not checked against the DNA. TRBV1 is assigned pseudogene status. There are 15 residues in the CDR3. The chain's CDR3 is CTSQFDNTGANVLTF. The CDR3 DNA reads as TGCACCAGCCAATTTGACAACACTGGGGCCAACGTCCTGACTTTC.